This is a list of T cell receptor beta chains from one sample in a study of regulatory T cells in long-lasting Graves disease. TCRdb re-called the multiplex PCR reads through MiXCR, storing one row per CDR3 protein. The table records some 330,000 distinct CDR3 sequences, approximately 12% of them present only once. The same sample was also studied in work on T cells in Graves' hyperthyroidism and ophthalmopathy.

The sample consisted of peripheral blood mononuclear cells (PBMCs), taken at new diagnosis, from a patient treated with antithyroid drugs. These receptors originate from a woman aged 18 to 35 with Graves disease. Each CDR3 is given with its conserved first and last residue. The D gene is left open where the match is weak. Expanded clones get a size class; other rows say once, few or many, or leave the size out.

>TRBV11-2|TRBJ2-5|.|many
TGTGCCAGCAGCTTCGGCAGGGGGGGAGAGACCCAGTACTTC
CASSFGRGGETQYF
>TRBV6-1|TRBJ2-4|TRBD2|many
TGTGCCAGCAGCTCTAGCGGGATAATAGCCAAAAACATTCAGTACTTC
CASSSSGIIAKNIQYF
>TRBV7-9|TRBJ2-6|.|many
TGTGCCAGCAGCCCCTCGGCCGGGGCCAACGTCCTGACTTTC
CASSPSAGANVLTF
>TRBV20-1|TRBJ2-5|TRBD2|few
TGCAGTGCCCCGACTAGCGGGTTACAAGAGACCCAGTACTTC
CSAPTSGLQETQYF
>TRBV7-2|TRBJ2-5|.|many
TGTGCCAGCAGCCAAGGCCCTGGGGAGACCCAGTACTTC
CASSQGPGETQYF
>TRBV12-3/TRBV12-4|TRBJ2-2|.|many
TGTGCCAGCAGTTTTTCGGTCGGGGAGCTGTTTTTT
CASSFSVGELFF
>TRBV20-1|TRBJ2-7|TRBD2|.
TGCAGTGCTTCCCTAGCGGGGTATAGCTCCTACGAGCAGTACTTC
CSASLAGYSSYEQYF
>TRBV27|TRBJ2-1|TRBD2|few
TGTGCCAGCAGTTTATTGGAGGGACTACATAATGAGCAGTTCTTC
CASSLLEGLHNEQFF
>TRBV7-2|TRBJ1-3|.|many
TGTGCCAGCAGCTTAAGCGGAACCCCTGGAAACACCATATATTTT
CASSLSGTPGNTIYF
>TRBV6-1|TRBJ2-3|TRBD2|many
TGTGCCAGCAGTGGACTAGCGGGATTGGTTGGAACAGATACGCAGTATTTT
CASSGLAGLVGTDTQYF
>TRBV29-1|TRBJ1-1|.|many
TGCAGCGCCGCGGAAGACAGAATGAACACTGAAGCTTTCTTT
CSAAEDRMNTEAFF
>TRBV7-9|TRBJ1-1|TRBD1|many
TGTGCCAGCAGCGCCTTCGGGACAGAGCCTTTGAACACTGAAGCTTTCTTT
CASSAFGTEPLNTEAFF
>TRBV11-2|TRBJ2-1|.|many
TGTGCCAGCAGTTCCCGGGACTCTTCCTACAATGAGCAGTTCTTC
CASSSRDSSYNEQFF
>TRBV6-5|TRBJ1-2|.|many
TGTGCCAGCAGTTACCCGCAGGGGTCTAGGAGCTATGGCTACACCTTC
CASSYPQGSRSYGYTF
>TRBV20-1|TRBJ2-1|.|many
TGCAGTGCTAGGTCTTATTGGGGGGCCTACAATGAGCAGTTCTTC
CSARSYWGAYNEQFF
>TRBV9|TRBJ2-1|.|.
TGTGCCAGCAGCGTAGATATCCGACCCAATGAGCAGTTCTTC
CASSVDIRPNEQFF
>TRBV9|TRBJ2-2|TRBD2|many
TGTGCCAGCAGCGAAGACATTAGCGGGGGAAACACCGGGGAGCTGTTTTTT
CASSEDISGGNTGELFF
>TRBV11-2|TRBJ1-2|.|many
TGTGCCAGCAGCTTAGGCCTAGCTAACTATGGCTACACCTTC
CASSLGLANYGYTF
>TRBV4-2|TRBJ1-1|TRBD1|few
TGTGCCAGCAGCCAAGAACAGGGGGGCACTGAAGCTTTCTTT
CASSQEQGGTEAFF
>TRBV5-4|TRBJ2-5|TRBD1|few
TGTGCCAGCAGCAAGGACAGGGTCCAAGAGACCCAGTACTTC
CASSKDRVQETQYF
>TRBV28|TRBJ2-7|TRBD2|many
TGTGCCAGCAGTTTATACGGCGGGAGGACCTACGAGCAGTACTTC
CASSLYGGRTYEQYF
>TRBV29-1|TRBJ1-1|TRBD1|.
TGCAGCGTTGATATTTACGGGACAGGGCCGAACACTGAAGCTTTCTTT
CSVDIYGTGPNTEAFF
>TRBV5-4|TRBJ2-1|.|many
TGTGCCAGCAGCTTGTTCCTTAGCGGCTCCTACAATGAGCAGTTCTTC
CASSLFLSGSYNEQFF
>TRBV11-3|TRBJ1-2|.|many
TGTGCCAGCAGCTTAAGTGGTCGGCGGGGCTACACCTTC
CASSLSGRRGYTF
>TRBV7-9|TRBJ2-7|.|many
TGTGCCAGCAGTGACCCCGGGATCGACTCCTACGAGCAGTACTTC
CASSDPGIDSYEQYF
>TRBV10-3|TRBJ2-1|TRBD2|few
TGTGCCATCAGTGAGTCCCGGACTAGCGGGGGCCCCGAGCCGGTAGAAAATGAGCAGTTCTTC
CAISESRTSGGPEPVENEQFF
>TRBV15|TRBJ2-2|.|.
TGTGCCACCAGCAGAGATCGCGTGACCGGGGAGCTGTTTTTT
CATSRDRVTGELFF
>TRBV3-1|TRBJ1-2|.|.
TGTGCCAGCAGCCAGGGGACAAGCTTCTATGGCTACACCTTC
CASSQGTSFYGYTF
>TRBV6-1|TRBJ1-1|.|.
TGTGCCAGCAGTAAAACAGGGAGCTTGATGAACACTGAAGCTTTCTTT
CASSKTGSLMNTEAFF
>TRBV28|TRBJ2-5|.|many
TGTGCCAGCAGTTTCACCTATCCGCGGCCGGGGGCCCAAGAGACCCAGTACTTC
CASSFTYPRPGAQETQYF
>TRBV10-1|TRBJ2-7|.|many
TGCGCCAGCAGTGAGTACGAGCAGTACTTC
CASSEYEQYF
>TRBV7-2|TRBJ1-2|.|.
TGTGCCAGCAGCTTATGGGTCTCTGGCTACACCTTC
CASSLWVSGYTF
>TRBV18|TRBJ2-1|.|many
TGTGCCAGCTCACCAGGGGTCTCCTACAATGAGCAGTTCTTC
CASSPGVSYNEQFF
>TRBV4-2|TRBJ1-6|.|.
TGTGCCAGCAGCCAAGACCCAGGGTTCTCCCCCCTCCACTTT
CASSQDPGFSPLHF
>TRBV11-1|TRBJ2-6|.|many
TGTGCCAGCAGCCAAACAGGGAGCGGGGCCAACGTCCTGACTTTC
CASSQTGSGANVLTF
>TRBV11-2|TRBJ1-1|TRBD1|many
TGTGCCAGCAGGCCCACAGGGGTGCCTGAAGCTTTCTTT
CASRPTGVPEAFF
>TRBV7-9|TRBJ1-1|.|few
TGTGCCAGCAGCTTATACCTGACCCTGAAGACTGAAGCTTTCTTT
CASSLYLTLKTEAFF
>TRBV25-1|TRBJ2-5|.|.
TGTGCCAGCAGTGGGCCAAGCCAAGAGACCCAGTACTTC
CASSGPSQETQYF
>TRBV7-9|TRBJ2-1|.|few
TGTGCCAGCAGCTTAATCGGGGGAGGAGAGCAGTTCTTC
CASSLIGGGEQFF
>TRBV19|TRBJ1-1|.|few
TGTGCCAGTAGTACCCCTGACAGCAGGAACACTGAAGCTTTCTTT
CASSTPDSRNTEAFF
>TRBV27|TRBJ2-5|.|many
TGTGCCAGCAGTTTGTCTCGGATCCAAGAGACCCAGTACTTC
CASSLSRIQETQYF
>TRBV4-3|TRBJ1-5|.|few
TGCGCCAGCAGCCAAGTGGCGGGGGGTCAGCCCCAGCATTTT
CASSQVAGGQPQHF
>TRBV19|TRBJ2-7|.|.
TGTGCCAGTAGTGGGTTAGCAAGGCCACCCTTAACGGAGCAGTACTTC
CASSGLARPPLTEQYF
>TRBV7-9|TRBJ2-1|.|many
TGTGCCAGCAGCTTAAACAGGATTCTTTCCTACAATGAGCAGTTCTTC
CASSLNRILSYNEQFF
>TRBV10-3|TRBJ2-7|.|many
TGTGCCATCAGTGAGTCCAGGGAGGCATACGAGCAGTACTTC
CAISESREAYEQYF
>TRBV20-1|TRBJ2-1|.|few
TGCAGTGCTAGACAAACCCCGGGGGCTCGAGAGCAGTTCTTC
CSARQTPGAREQFF
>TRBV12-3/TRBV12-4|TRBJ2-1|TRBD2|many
TGTGCCAGCAGATGGGGACTAGCGGCCTACAATGAGCAGTTCTTC
CASRWGLAAYNEQFF
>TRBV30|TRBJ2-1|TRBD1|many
TGTGCCTGGAGCAGGGGGAATGAGCAGTTCTTC
CAWSRGNEQFF
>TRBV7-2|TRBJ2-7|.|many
TGTGCCAGCAGCTTAGCGCGAAGTGGCAGTTTCTACGAGCAGTACTTC
CASSLARSGSFYEQYF
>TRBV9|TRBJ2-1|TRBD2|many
TGTGCCAGCAGCGTAAGTTGGGTTTGGAAGCGGGAGATCGACAATGAGCAGTTCTTC
CASSVSWVWKREIDNEQFF
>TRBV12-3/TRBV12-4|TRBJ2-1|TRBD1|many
TGTGCCAGCAGCCCTCGCAGGGGGCGGAGTAGTGAGCAGTTCTTC
CASSPRRGRSSEQFF
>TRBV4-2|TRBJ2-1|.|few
TGTGCCAGCAGCCAATTCCTAGTCTCCTACAATGAGCAGTTCTTC
CASSQFLVSYNEQFF
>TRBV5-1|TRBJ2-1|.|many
TGCGCCAGCAGGGAGGCTCCGAGCTCCTACAATGAGCAGTTCTTC
CASREAPSSYNEQFF
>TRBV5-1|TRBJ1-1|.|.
TGCGCCAGCAGCTTGGTTCTACTTAACACTGAAGCTTTCTTT
CASSLVLLNTEAFF